A single sample is the source of the 20 T cell receptor beta chains below, sequenced in a study of cytomegalovirus exposure and HLA in healthy donors. The method was immunoSEQ multiplex PCR; TCRdb's version includes in-frame clones alone and lacks a portion of them. The sample holds about 49,000 clones; about 90% are singletons and the top ten take roughly 1.4%. The sequenced sample consisted of PBMCs. All receptors come from a young man in good health and CMV-seronegative.

The chain couples TRBV10-3 to TRBJ2-2; 12 bases agree with TRBD2. Germline CDR1 ENHRY, CDR2 SYGVKD. V trimming: 4 bases; J trimming: 2 bases; junction bases outside the gene matches: 5. The CDR3 runs 17 residues. This chain's CDR3 is CAISGTSGTHNTGELFF. The CDR3 DNA is TGTGCCATCAGTGGGACTAGCGGGACCCACAACACCGGGGAGCTGTTTTTT.

V is TRBV2 and J is TRBJ2-7, with no clear D. Looked up from germline, CDR1 is SNHLY and CDR2 is FYNNEI. This CDR3 region has 15 residues. V lost 6 bases and J 2 bases, leaving 17 bases between the germline ends. The CDR3 protein is CASRSQRDPTYEQYF. The CDR3 DNA reads TGTGCCAGCAGGTCCCAACGAGATCCTACCTACGAGCAGTACTTC. The variable domain in full, with the rest retrieved from reference TRBV2 and TRBJ2-7, is EPEVTQTPSHQVTQMGQEVILRCVPISNHLYFYWYRQILGQKVEFLVSFYNNEISEKSEIFDDQFSVERPDGSNFTLKIRSTKLEDSAMYFCASRSQRDPTYEQYFGPGTRLTVT.

The chain joins TRBV9 to TRBJ2-5, with D perhaps TRBD1 (5 bases). The CDR3 sequence is 15 residues long. Trimming cost V 0 bases and J 5 bases, with 14 bases left between them. Germline CDR1 reads SGDLS; CDR2 reads YYNGEE. As DNA, the CDR3 is TGTGCCAGCAGCGTAGCTGGGTTGCAGGGCGAGACCCAGTACTTC. Translating gives CASSVAGLQGETQYF.

V gene TRBV4-1 combines with J gene TRBJ2-7; TRBD2 matches at 8 bases. From germline, CDR1 is MGHRA and CDR2 YSYEKL. The V and J ends lost 0 bases and 3 bases, in that order; junction bases with no gene match: 4. This CDR3 spans 15 amino acids. CDR3 sequence (DNA): TGCGCCAGCAGCCAAGATGAACTAGCGGACTACGAGCAGTACTTC. Its translation is CASSQDELADYEQYF.

The V call is TRBV19, the J call TRBJ1-5; TRBD1 matches at 9 bases. This CDR3 is built from 16 residues. CDR1 and CDR2 (germline): LNHDA, SQIVND (reference sequence). V shed 3 bases and J 6 bases; nucleotides not matched to a gene: 9. The CDR3 sequence: CASSILRDRVLQPQHF. CDR3 DNA sequence: TGTGCCAGTAGTATCCTCCGGGACAGGGTCCTTCAGCCCCAGCATTTT.

The chain has TRBV7-6 and TRBJ2-7; 7 nucleotides match TRBD2. Germline trimming cut 5 bases from V and 2 bases from J; bases unmatched to any gene: 12. The CDR3 consists of 16 residues. Germline CDR1 and CDR2: SGHVS and FNYEAQ. The CDR3: CASSPLAGGGPYEQYF. CDR3 coding DNA: TGTGCCAGCAGCCCCCTAGCTGGGGGGGGTCCCTACGAGCAGTACTTC.

The chain recombines TRBV29-1 with TRBJ2-1, with 7 bases that match TRBD2. This CDR3 is built from 16 residues. Trimming removed 6 bases from V and 2 bases from J; junction bases left unmatched: 13. Germline V gene sequence: CDR1 SQVTM, CDR2 ANQGSEA. This chain's CDR3 is CSVEPLLAATYNEQFF. CDR3 bases: TGCAGCGTCGAACCCCTTCTAGCGGCGACCTACAATGAGCAGTTCTTC.

The chain is built from TRBV28 and TRBJ1-5, with D maybe TRBD1 (6 bases). The CDR3 covers 16 residues. CDR1 and CDR2 (germline): MDHEN, SYDVKM. V was shortened by 5 bases and J by 6 bases, with 20 bases between the two germline ends. The chain's CDR3 is CASSLIRPQGSQPQHF. In DNA, the CDR3 is TGTGCCAGCAGTCTCATTAGGCCACAGGGATCTCAGCCCCAGCATTTT.

The chain recombines TRBV28 with TRBJ1-3; TRBD1 might be the D (5 bases). Trimming removed 4 bases at V and 7 bases at J, with 17 bases between. CDR3 length equals 15 residues. Germline V lookup: CDR1 MDHEN, CDR2 SYDVKM. DNA of the CDR3: TGTGCCAGCAGTTCCCCGGGACTCGGAAGGAACACCATATATTTT. Its translation: CASSSPGLGRNTIYF.

The V gene is TRBV7-2, the J gene TRBJ1-1; TRBD1 matches at 9 bases. CDR1 SGHTA and CDR2 FQGNSA come from the germline V gene. With 5 bases clipped from V and 5 bases from J, the junction kept 9 bases outside the gene matches. This CDR3 has 15 amino acids. CDR3 loop: CASSPQTGGWTEAFF. CDR3 nucleotides: TGTGCCAGCAGCCCGCAGACAGGGGGGTGGACTGAAGCTTTCTTT.

This chain connects TRBV11-1 to TRBJ1-1, with no clear D. CDR3 length: 14 residues. The germline CDR1 and CDR2 sequences are SGHAT and FQDESV (reference sequence). Trimming pared 7 bases from V and 5 bases from J, leaving 17 bases between. The CDR3 coding sequence is TGTGCCAGCAACCCGAGCGATGGATGGACTGAAGCTTTCTTT. Protein: CASNPSDGWTEAFF. Variable domain in full (rest from reference TRBV11-1 and TRBJ1-1): EAEVAQSPRYKITEKSQAVAFWCDPISGHATLYWYRQILGQGPELLVQFQDESVVDDSQLPKDRFSAERLKGVDSTLKIQPAELGDSAMYLCASNPSDGWTEAFFGQGTRLTVV.

The chain employs TRBV29-1 and TRBJ1-2; D might be TRBD1 (6 bases). V dropped 0 bases and J dropped 2 bases, with 22 bases sitting between them. There are 18 residues in the CDR3. Germline assignment: CDR1 SQVTM and CDR2 ANQGSEA. CDR3 loop: CSVEDRPGDPGVNYGYTF. In DNA, the CDR3 is TGCAGCGTTGAAGATCGGCCAGGGGACCCCGGGGTGAACTATGGCTACACCTTC.

The chain combines TRBV10-3 with TRBJ2-6, with 7 bases identical to TRBD2. V lost 0 bases and J lost 2; bases outside the gene matches: 1. The V gene's germline CDR1 is ENHRY and CDR2 SYGVKD. There are 16 residues in the CDR3. The chain's CDR3 is CAISESGRAGANVLTF. In DNA, the CDR3 is TGTGCCATCAGTGAGTCGGGGAGGGCTGGGGCCAACGTCCTGACTTTC.

This chain links TRBV7-9 with TRBJ2-7, with 9 positions matching TRBD2. CDR1 and CDR2 (germline): SEHNR, FQNEAQ (reference sequence). J was trimmed by 7 bases and V by 1 base; bases with no gene match: 8. The CDR3 has 15 amino acids. The CDR3 coding sequence is TGTGCCAGCAGCTTAGGGGCGGGAGGGCCGAAAGAGCAGTACTTC. Translated: CASSLGAGGPKEQYF.

The chain couples TRBV15 to TRBJ2-1; 10 bases are shared with TRBD1. The CDR3 is 16 amino acids. V gave up 5 bases and J gave up 9 bases; unmatched junction bases: 13. Germline lookup yields CDR1 LNHNV and CDR2 YYDKDF (reference sequence). CDR3 loop: CATSLGQGGSGGEQFF. The CDR3 DNA is TGTGCCACCAGCCTAGGACAGGGGGGTAGTGGCGGTGAGCAGTTCTTC.

This chain links TRBV5-4 with TRBJ1-1; 7 positions agree with TRBD1. In germline, CDR1 is SGHNT, CDR2 YYREEE (reference sequence). V shed 4 bases and J 7 bases; nucleotides not matched to a gene: 4. This CDR3 region has 12 residues. The DNA for the CDR3 is TGTGCCAGCAGCCAGACAGGGATTGAAGCTTTCTTT. This codes for CASSQTGIEAFF.

Only a few counts were recorded for this clone. This chain links TRBV21-1 with TRBJ1-5. TRBV21-1 represents a pseudogene. The CDR3 contains 13 residues. CDR3 sequence: CASRPTSNQPQHF. The CDR3 DNA is TGTGCCAGCCGCCCTACTAGCAATCAGCCCCAGCATTTT.

V usage is TRBV7-8 and J usage is TRBJ2-7; D perhaps matches TRBD1 (5 bases). Trimming stripped 1 base from V and 4 bases from J, with 8 bases between. The CDR3 has 13 residues. From germline, CDR1 is SGHVS and CDR2 FQNEAQ. In DNA form, the CDR3 reads TGTGCCAGCAGCTTAGAGGGGATATACGAGCAGTACTTC. Protein product: CASSLEGIYEQYF.

CDR3 sequence reads: CASRGRDIPYEQYF. The DNA of the CDR3 is TGTGCCAGCCGTGGCCGGGATATTCCCTACGAGCAGTACTTC. This rearrangement joins TRBV6-1 to TRBJ2-7; maybe TRBD2 (5 bases). CDR3 size: 14 residues. CDR1 is MNHNS, CDR2 SASEGT, per germline. V was pared by 8 bases and J by 2 bases, with 16 bases between.

The chain recombines TRBV9 with TRBJ1-4, with 10 nucleotides matching TRBD1. Per the germline V gene, CDR1 is SGDLS and CDR2 is YYNGEE. This CDR3 has 17 residues. V lost 4 bases and J lost 3; bases outside the gene matches: 9. CDR3 loop: CASSSPGQGIANEKLFF. CDR3 DNA: TGTGCCAGCAGCTCACCGGGACAGGGGATCGCTAATGAAAAACTGTTTTTT.